The 26 T cell receptor beta chains below come from one sample, sequenced in a study of OX40 agonist ivuxolimab in advanced cancers. Preparation of the library involved the immunoSEQ multiplex PCR assay. TCRdb mirrors the immuneACCESS table, restricted to in-frame sequences. Some clones are absent from its copies; in checked studies, under half trace to an unresolved V gene, and the reason for the others is unknown. Here the sample has about 58,000 clones; over 80% occur a single time. 3% to 4% of the sample is in the top ten clones. Specimen: CD4+ or CD8+ T cells sorted from blood, collected in a trial of the OX40 agonist ivuxolimab. The receptors derive from an adult with an advanced solid tumor such as melanoma, head and neck, liver or kidney cancer.

For this clone: The junction departs from germline at one end; a sequencing error may be responsible. The chain is built from TRBV7-3 and TRBJ1-1, with D maybe TRBD1 (5 bases). CDR1 and CDR2 from the germline V gene are SGHTA and FQGTGA. There are 17 residues in the CDR3. CDR3: CASSLTPTGGGRTEAFF. The CDR3 bases are TGTGCCAGCAGCCTAACCCCTACGGGGGGAGGTCGGACTGAAGCTTTCTTT.

V is TRBV7-2 and J is TRBJ2-3; either TRBD1 or TRBD2 may fit D (5 bases each). The V end lost 4 bases, the J end lost 2 bases, and 13 bases lay between the germline ends. The CDR3 has 15 amino acids. Per germline, CDR1 SGHTA and CDR2 FQGNSA. The CDR3 loop is CASSSRRDPTDTQYF. The DNA of the CDR3 is TGTGCCAGCAGCTCCCGCCGGGACCCCACAGATACGCAGTATTTT.

The rearrangement uses TRBV6-5 and TRBJ2-3; the D gene is possibly TRBD1 (6 bases). V gave up 7 bases and J gave up 4 bases, with 15 bases separating them. The CDR3 is made up of 14 amino acids. CDR1 is MNHEY, CDR2 SVGAGI, per germline. For the CDR3, the DNA is TGTGCCAGCAAAAGGGGGTATTTGGCAGATACGCAGTATTTT. It codes for CASKRGYLADTQYF.

V is TRBV4-1 and J is TRBJ2-5, with 10 positions matching TRBD2. Per the germline V gene, CDR1 is MGHRA and CDR2 is YSYEKL. The CDR3 consists of 18 residues. Unmatched junction bases numbered 10, after V lost 0 bases and J lost 3 bases. CDR3 DNA sequence: TGCGCCAGCAGCCAAGATAGGCTAGCGGGGGAATCGAAAGAGACCCAGTACTTC. This encodes CASSQDRLAGESKETQYF.

The chain carries TRBV15 and TRBJ1-3, with D possibly TRBD1 on 5 matching bases. The CDR3 length is 15 residues. Germline CDR1 LNHNV, CDR2 YYDKDF (reference sequence). V shed 0 bases and J shed 0 bases, with 6 bases lying between them. CDR3 nucleotides: TGTGCCACCAGCAGAGACGGGACCTCTGGAAACACCATATATTTT. The encoded protein is CATSRDGTSGNTIYF.

This clone was found a few times. The CDR3 sequence: CASGGGLVTDTQYF. The CDR3 coding sequence is TGTGCCAGCGGGGGGGGATTGGTGACAGATACGCAGTATTTT. This chain links TRBV7-2 with TRBJ2-3, with TRBD2 matching 7 bases. The CDR3 sequence is 14 residues long. The V and J ends lost 8 bases and 3 bases, in that order; junction bases with no gene match: 8. The germline CDR1 and CDR2 sequences are SGHTA and FQGNSA.

This clone was detected only a few times. The chain couples TRBV7-2 to TRBJ1-2; D ambiguous. The germline V gene has CDR1 SGHTA and CDR2 FQGNSA. V was pared by 5 bases and J by 8 bases, with 21 bases between. This CDR3 spans 15 amino acids. The CDR3 sequence: CASSTRVGEVRGYTF. Here the CDR3 DNA reads TGTGCCAGCAGCACCCGAGTCGGGGAAGTACGGGGCTACACCTTC.

The chain's CDR3 is CASSSSTSAGTGELFF. The CDR3 bases are TGCGCCAGCAGCTCGTCGACTAGCGCGGGCACCGGGGAGCTGTTTTTT. The chain carries TRBV5-1 and TRBJ2-2; 8 bases line up with TRBD2. Per germline, CDR1 SGHRS and CDR2 YFSETQ. J gave up 4 bases and V 3 bases, and 8 bases lay outside the gene matches. The CDR3 runs 16 residues.

V usage is TRBV13 and J usage is TRBJ1-6; D is unclear. The germline gives CDR1 PRHDT, CDR2 FYEKMQ (reference sequence). The CDR3 loop spans 14 amino acids. Trimming left V 5 bases short and J 7 bases short, with 12 bases between. CDR3 DNA: TGTGCCAGCAGCATCGCCCCGCAGAATTCACCCCTCCACTTT. Its translation: CASSIAPQNSPLHF.

In DNA form, the CDR3 reads TGTGCCAGCAGTCGGGGTCTAAGCACAGATACGCAGTATTTT. This translates into CASSRGLSTDTQYF. The chain combines TRBV27 with TRBJ2-3, with D tentatively TRBD2 (5 bases). The CDR3 loop spans 14 amino acids. Trimming removed 5 bases at V and 0 bases at J, with 9 bases between. Germline V lookup: CDR1 MNHEY, CDR2 SMNVEV (reference sequence).

V usage is TRBV6-6 and J usage is TRBJ2-6; no definite D call. CDR1 and CDR2 from the germline V gene are MNHNY and SVGAGI (reference sequence). The germline V and J ends were trimmed by 4 bases and 0 bases, with 4 bases remaining between them. This CDR3 comprises 14 residues. DNA for the CDR3: TGTGCCAGCAGTTTAGCCTCTGGGGCCAACGTCCTGACTTTC. Encoded protein: CASSLASGANVLTF.

This rearrangement joins TRBV4-2 to TRBJ1-6, with TRBD1 as a possible D gene (6 bases). The CDR3 covers 15 residues. In germline, CDR1 is LGHNA, CDR2 YNFKEQ. Trimming took off 2 bases at V and 8 bases at J, with 13 bases between the two ends. The CDR3 loop reads CASSQFLRGDSPLHF. The CDR3 bases are TGTGCCAGCAGCCAATTTCTTAGGGGGGATTCACCCCTCCACTTT.

CDR3 bases: TGTGCCAGCAGTTTAGAGGCTAGCGGGATAACTTTGGGTGAGCAGTTCTTC. Its translation is CASSLEASGITLGEQFF. The chain joins TRBV27 to TRBJ2-1; 9 nucleotides match TRBD2. Germline assignment: CDR1 MNHEY and CDR2 SMNVEV (reference sequence). V was pared by 2 bases and J by 9 bases, with 14 bases of the junction left unmatched. CDR3 length equals 17 residues.

This sequence joins TRBV19 and TRBJ1-6; tentatively, D is TRBD1 (6 bases). Trimming left V 5 bases short and J 7 bases short, with 15 bases between. This CDR3 is 15 amino acids long. From germline, CDR1 is LNHDA and CDR2 SQIVND (reference sequence). The CDR3 coding sequence is TGTGCCAGTAGTCCCACGACAGGCGGAAATTCACCCCTCCACTTT. Residues: CASSPTTGGNSPLHF.

The chain couples TRBV5-8 to TRBJ1-4, with 9 positions matching TRBD1. The CDR3 loop spans 16 amino acids. Germline CDR1 SGHTS, CDR2 YDEGEE. V lost 7 bases to trimming and J lost 3 bases; unmatched junction nucleotides: 10. The CDR3 loop reads CASGPGQGISNEKLFF. The CDR3 DNA reads as TGTGCCAGCGGCCCGGGACAGGGAATTTCTAATGAAAAACTGTTTTTT.

This chain links TRBV28 with TRBJ2-7; no definite D call. Looked up from germline, CDR1 is MDHEN and CDR2 is SYDVKM. The ends were cut back, 4 bases at V and 0 bases at J, with 7 bases in the middle. The CDR3 runs 13 residues. CDR3 nucleotide sequence: TGTGCCAGCAGTTCCCCGACCTCCTACGAGCAGTACTTC. Amino acid sequence: CASSSPTSYEQYF.

The chain links TRBV19 to TRBJ2-3; D perhaps matches TRBD2 (5 bases). This CDR3 is 13 amino acids long. V shed 11 bases and J shed 5 bases, with 17 bases lying between them. The V gene's germline CDR1 is LNHDA and CDR2 SQIVND (reference sequence). As DNA, the CDR3 is TGTGCCGCTAAAAATGCGGGCAGAGATACGCAGTATTTT. As protein: CAAKNAGRDTQYF.

The table lists this clone with a few counts. V is TRBV2 and J is TRBJ1-2, with D uncertain. The germline V gene has CDR1 SNHLY and CDR2 FYNNEI. The V end lost 2 bases, the J end lost 2 bases, and 3 bases lay between the germline ends. This CDR3 has 12 residues. CDR3 amino acids: CASSERNYGYTF. CDR3 bases: TGTGCCAGCAGTGAAAGGAACTATGGCTACACCTTC.

A single count supports this clone. The chain joins TRBV4-2 to TRBJ2-7; D not certain. The CDR3 sequence is 15 residues long. The V end lost 5 bases, the J end lost 3 bases, and 17 bases lay between the germline ends. Germline CDR1 is LGHNA and CDR2 is YNFKEQ. CDR3 protein: CASSFMPAGDYEQYF. Here the CDR3 DNA reads TGTGCCAGCAGCTTCATGCCAGCAGGAGACTACGAGCAGTACTTC.

The gene calls are TRBV4-2 and TRBJ2-3; D tentatively fits TRBD1 or TRBD2 (6 bases each). Germline lookup yields CDR1 LGHNA and CDR2 YNFKEQ. The CDR3 spans 16 residues. Trimming removed 4 bases from V and 0 bases from J, with 14 bases in between. The CDR3 protein is CASSPEGGRSTDTQYF. CDR3 in DNA: TGTGCCAGCAGCCCTGAAGGGGGGCGGAGCACAGATACGCAGTATTTT.

The rearrangement links TRBV14 to TRBJ2-7; 10 bases match TRBD1. This CDR3 is 15 amino acids long. V shed 3 bases, J shed 6 bases, and the junction held 8 bases outside the gene matches. Germline V CDR1 and CDR2: SGHDN, FVKESK. The CDR3 loop reads CASSQPGTGASEQYF. The CDR3, as DNA: TGTGCCAGCAGCCAGCCCGGGACAGGGGCCTCCGAGCAGTACTTC. The full variable domain, rest sourced from reference TRBV14 and TRBJ2-7, is EAGVTQFPSHSVIEKGQTVTLRCDPISGHDNLYWYRRVMGKEIKFLLHFVKESKQDESGMPNNRFLAERTGGTYSTLKVQPAELEDSGVYFCASSQPGTGASEQYFGPGTRLTVT.

The J gene is TRBJ2-4, the V gene TRBV6-5, with D possibly matching TRBD2 (6 bases). Germline CDR1 and CDR2: MNHEY and SVGAGI. Deletions cut 5 bases from V and 4 bases from J, with 12 bases between. The CDR3 sequence is 14 residues long. The CDR3 DNA reads TGTGCCAGCAGTCCCCGCGGGACTAAAAACATTCAGTACTTC. It encodes CASSPRGTKNIQYF.

This clone appeared a single time. The rearrangement joins TRBV18 to TRBJ1-1; D ambiguous. This CDR3 spans 14 amino acids. In germline, CDR1 is KGHSH, CDR2 LQKENI. Trimming pared 4 bases from V and 6 bases from J, leaving 15 bases between. CDR3 region: CASSLRKGGSEAFF. In DNA form, the CDR3 reads TGTGCCAGCTCACTACGAAAGGGAGGGTCTGAAGCTTTCTTT.

This chain joins TRBV5-1 and TRBJ2-3; the match to TRBD1 covers 7 bases. Losses at the gene ends were 4 bases for V and 1 base for J; bases not matched to a gene: 3. The germline V gene has CDR1 SGHRS and CDR2 YFSETQ. The CDR3 runs to 14 residues. The CDR3 here is CASSEGTGTDTQYF. The CDR3 DNA follows: TGCGCCAGCAGCGAGGGGACAGGCACAGATACGCAGTATTTT.

The chain is built from TRBV19 and TRBJ2-4; perhaps TRBD2 as D (5 bases). This CDR3 region has 15 residues. Germline V gives CDR1 LNHDA, CDR2 SQIVND (reference sequence). Trimming removed 6 bases at V and 4 bases at J, with 16 bases between. The CDR3 DNA is TGTGCCAGTAGCCCCGGGGTGGGCACAAAAAACATTCAGTACTTC. Its protein is CASSPGVGTKNIQYF.

The CDR3 DNA sequence: TGTGCCAGCAGCCCCCGGGACAGGGTTTCACCCCTCCACTTT. Protein product: CASSPRDRVSPLHF. This sequence joins TRBV5-6 and TRBJ1-6; 9 bases align to TRBD1. Germline V gene sequence: CDR1 SGHDT, CDR2 YYEEEE. With V trimmed by 4 bases and J by 9 bases, 5 bases remained unmatched. CDR3 length equals 14 residues.